The entry that follows covers one T cell receptor (beta chain) sequence. Its target is not known. CDR1 and CDR2 (germline): SGHTA, FQGNSA. This CDR3 comprises 15 residues. Deletions cut 0 bases from V and 11 bases from J, with 19 bases between. Repertoires were generated with immunoSEQ multiplex PCR, while TCRdb's copy carries only in-frame clones and drops some. The repertoire holds roughly 150,000 clones, with approximately 91% as singletons. The data are from a study of T cell responses to AZD1222 COVID-19 vaccine. Findings and limits, study-wide: The CD4 TCRs associated with vaccination extended across spike and predominated at 160-218 and 743-854. Sampling captured repertoires only after the peak T cell response. Baseline serostatus was positive in only six AZD1222 recipients. Breadth and depth of Spike-specific TCRs rose after two AZD1222 doses.

Specimen: peripheral blood, collected 28 days after the second AZD1222 dose. The source of this sequence is an adult who received the AZD1222 COVID-19 vaccine. The chain links TRBV7-2 to TRBJ1-1; a possible D gene is TRBD1 (6 bases). The CDR3 nucleotides are TGTGCCAGCAGCTTAGCGATCGGGGGGCAGAACATTGCTTTCTTT. Amino acids: CASSLAIGGQNIAFF.